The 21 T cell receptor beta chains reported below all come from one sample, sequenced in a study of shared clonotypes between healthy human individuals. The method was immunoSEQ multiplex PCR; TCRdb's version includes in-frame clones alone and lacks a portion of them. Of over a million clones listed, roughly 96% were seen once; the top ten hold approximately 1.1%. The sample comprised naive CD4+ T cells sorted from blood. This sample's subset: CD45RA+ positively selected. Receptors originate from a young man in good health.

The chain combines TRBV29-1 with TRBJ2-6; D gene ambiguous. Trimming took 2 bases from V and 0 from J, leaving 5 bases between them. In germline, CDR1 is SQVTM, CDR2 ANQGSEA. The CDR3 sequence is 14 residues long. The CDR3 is CSVEQRSGANVLTF. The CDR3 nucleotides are TGCAGCGTTGAACAGCGCTCTGGGGCCAACGTCCTGACTTTC.

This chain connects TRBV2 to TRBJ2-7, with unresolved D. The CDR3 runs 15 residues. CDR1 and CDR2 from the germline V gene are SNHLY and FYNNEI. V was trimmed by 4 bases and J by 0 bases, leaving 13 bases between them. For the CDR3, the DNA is TGTGCCAGCAGTGTCGGAACGGTGTTCTCCTACGAGCAGTACTTC. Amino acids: CASSVGTVFSYEQYF.

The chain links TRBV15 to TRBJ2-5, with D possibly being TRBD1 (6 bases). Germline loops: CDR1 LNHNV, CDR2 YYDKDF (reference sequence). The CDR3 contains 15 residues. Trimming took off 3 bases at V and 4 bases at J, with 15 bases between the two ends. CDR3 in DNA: TGTGCCACCAGCAGCTACAGGGTATTCAGAGAGACCCAGTACTTC. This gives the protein CATSSYRVFRETQYF. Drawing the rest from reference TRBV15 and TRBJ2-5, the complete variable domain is DAMVIQNPRYQVTQFGKPVTLSCSQTLNHNVMYWYQQKSSQAPKLLFHYYDKDFNNEADTPDNFQSRRPNTSFCFLDIRSPGLGDTAMYLCATSSYRVFRETQYFGPGTRLLVL.

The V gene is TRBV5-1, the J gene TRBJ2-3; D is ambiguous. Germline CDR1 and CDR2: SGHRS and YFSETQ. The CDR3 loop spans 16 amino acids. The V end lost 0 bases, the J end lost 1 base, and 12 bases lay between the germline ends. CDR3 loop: CASSLVEPLRTDTQYF. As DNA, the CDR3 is TGCGCCAGCAGCTTGGTCGAGCCCCTCCGCACAGATACGCAGTATTTT.

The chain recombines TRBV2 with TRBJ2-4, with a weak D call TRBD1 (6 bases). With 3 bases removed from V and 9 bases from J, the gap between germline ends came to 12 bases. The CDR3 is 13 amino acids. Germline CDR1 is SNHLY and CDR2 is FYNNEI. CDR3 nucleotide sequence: TGTGCCAGCAGTGATGGCAGGGGTGCCATTCAGTACTTC. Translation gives CASSDGRGAIQYF.

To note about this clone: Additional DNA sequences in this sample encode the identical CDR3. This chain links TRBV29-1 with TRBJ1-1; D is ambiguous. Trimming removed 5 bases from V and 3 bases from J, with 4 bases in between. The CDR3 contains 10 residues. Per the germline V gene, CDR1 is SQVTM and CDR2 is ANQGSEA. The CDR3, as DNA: TGCAGCGTTCGGGACACTGAAGCTTTCTTT. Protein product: CSVRDTEAFF. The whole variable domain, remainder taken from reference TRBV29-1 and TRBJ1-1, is SAVISQKPSRDICQRGTSLTIQCQVDSQVTMMFWYRQQPGQSLTLIATANQGSEATYESGFVIDKFPISRPNLTFSTLTVSNMSPEDSSIYLCSVRDTEAFFGQGTRLTVV.

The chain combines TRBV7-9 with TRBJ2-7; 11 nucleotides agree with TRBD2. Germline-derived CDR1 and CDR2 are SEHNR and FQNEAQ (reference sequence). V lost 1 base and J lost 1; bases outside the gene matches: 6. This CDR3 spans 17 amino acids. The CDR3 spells CASSLGGTSGSSYEQYF. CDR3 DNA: TGTGCCAGCAGCTTAGGTGGAACTAGCGGGAGTTCCTACGAGCAGTACTTC.

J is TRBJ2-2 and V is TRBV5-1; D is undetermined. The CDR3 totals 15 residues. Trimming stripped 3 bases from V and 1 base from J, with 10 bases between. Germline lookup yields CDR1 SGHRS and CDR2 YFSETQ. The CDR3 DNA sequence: TGCGCCAGCAGCTCCCGGATCGGGAACACCGGGGAGCTGTTTTTT. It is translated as CASSSRIGNTGELFF.

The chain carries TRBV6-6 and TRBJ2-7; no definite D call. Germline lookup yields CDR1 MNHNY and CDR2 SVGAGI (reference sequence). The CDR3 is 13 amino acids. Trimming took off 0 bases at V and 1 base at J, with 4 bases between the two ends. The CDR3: CASSYSASYEQYF. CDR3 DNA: TGTGCCAGCAGTTACTCGGCTTCCTACGAGCAGTACTTC.

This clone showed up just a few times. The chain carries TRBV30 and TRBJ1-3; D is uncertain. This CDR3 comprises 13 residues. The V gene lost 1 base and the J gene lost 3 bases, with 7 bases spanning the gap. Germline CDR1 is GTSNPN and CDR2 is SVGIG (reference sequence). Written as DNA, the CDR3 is TGTGCCTGGAGTGGGGTTTTTGGAAACACCATATATTTT. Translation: CAWSGVFGNTIYF.

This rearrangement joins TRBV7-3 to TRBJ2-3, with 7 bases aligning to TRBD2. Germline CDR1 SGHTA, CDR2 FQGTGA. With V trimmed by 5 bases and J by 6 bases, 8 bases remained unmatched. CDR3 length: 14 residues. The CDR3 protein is CASSPSGIGDTQYF. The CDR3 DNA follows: TGTGCCAGCAGCCCAAGCGGGATCGGGGATACGCAGTATTTT.

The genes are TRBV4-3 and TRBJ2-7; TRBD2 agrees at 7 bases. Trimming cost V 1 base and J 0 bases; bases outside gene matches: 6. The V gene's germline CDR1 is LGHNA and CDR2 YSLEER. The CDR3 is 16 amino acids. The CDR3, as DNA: TGCGCCAGCAGCCAAGTACGTGGCGGGAGCTCCTACGAGCAGTACTTC. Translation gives CASSQVRGGSSYEQYF.

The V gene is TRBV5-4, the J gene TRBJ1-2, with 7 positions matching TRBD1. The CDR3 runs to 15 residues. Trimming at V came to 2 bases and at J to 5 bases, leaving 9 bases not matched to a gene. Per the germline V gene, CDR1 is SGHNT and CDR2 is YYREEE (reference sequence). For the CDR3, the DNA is TGTGCCAGCAGCTTAGCCCAGGGGGACGGGTATGGCTACACCTTC. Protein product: CASSLAQGDGYGYTF.

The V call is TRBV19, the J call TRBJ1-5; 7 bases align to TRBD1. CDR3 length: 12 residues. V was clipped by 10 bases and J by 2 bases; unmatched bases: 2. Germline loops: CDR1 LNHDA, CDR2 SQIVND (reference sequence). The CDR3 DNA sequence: TGTGCCACCCAGGGGGGCAATCAGCCCCAGCATTTT. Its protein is CATQGGNQPQHF.

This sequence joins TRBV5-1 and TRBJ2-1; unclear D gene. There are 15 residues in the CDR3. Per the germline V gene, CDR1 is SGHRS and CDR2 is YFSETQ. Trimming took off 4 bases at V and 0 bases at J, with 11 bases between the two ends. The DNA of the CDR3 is TGCGCCAGCAGCCCCCACGCGAGCTCCTACAATGAGCAGTTCTTC. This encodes CASSPHASSYNEQFF.

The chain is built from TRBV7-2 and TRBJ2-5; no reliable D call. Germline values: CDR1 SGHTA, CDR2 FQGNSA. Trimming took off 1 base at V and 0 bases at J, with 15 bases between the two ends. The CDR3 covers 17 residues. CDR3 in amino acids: CASSLGKYRTNQETQYF. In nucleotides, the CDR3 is TGTGCCAGCAGCTTAGGGAAGTACCGGACGAACCAAGAGACCCAGTACTTC.

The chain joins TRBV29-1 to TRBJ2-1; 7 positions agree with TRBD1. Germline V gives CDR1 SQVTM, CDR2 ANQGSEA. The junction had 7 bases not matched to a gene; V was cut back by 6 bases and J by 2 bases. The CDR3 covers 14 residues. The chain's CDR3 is CSVARDRTYNEQFF. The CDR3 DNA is TGCAGCGTGGCACGGGACAGAACCTACAATGAGCAGTTCTTC.

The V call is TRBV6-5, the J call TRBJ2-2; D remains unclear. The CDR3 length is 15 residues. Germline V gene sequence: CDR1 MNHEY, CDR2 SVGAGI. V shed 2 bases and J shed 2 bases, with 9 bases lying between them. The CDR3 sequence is CASSYQADNTGELFF. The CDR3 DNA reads TGTGCCAGCAGTTACCAGGCGGATAACACCGGGGAGCTGTTTTTT.

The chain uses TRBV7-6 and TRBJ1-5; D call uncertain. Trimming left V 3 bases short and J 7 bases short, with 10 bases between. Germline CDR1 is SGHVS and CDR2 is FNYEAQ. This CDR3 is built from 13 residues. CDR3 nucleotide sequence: TGTGCCAGCAGCTTCGATGTTCTCCAGCCCCAGCATTTT. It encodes CASSFDVLQPQHF.

The CDR3 sequence: CASSEVAFSSYNEQFF. CDR3 nucleotides: TGTGCCAGCAGTGAAGTAGCCTTTAGCTCCTACAATGAGCAGTTCTTC. The V gene is TRBV6-1, the J gene TRBJ2-1; D not resolved. V shed 1 base and J shed 0 bases, with 10 bases lying between them. Per the germline V gene, CDR1 is MNHNS and CDR2 is SASEGT. CDR3 length: 16 residues.

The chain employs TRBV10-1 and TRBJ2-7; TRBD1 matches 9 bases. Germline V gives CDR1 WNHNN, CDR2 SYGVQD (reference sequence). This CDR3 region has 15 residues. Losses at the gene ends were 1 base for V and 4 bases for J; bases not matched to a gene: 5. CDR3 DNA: TGCGCCAGCAGTGAGTTGGGGACAGGGATATACGAGCAGTACTTC. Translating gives CASSELGTGIYEQYF.